The 32 T cell receptor beta chains given below trace back to one sample, sequenced in a study of T cells in Graves' hyperthyroidism and ophthalmopathy. RNA transcripts yielded amplified TCR beta CDR3 regions. A set of HTBI primers served as the primers for a first-round RT-PCR of the TCR CDR3. MiXCR, applied by TCRdb to the multiplex PCR reads, yields one record per CDR3 protein. This table has about 360,000 distinct CDR3 sequences, 15% to 17% appearing once. The material sequenced was blood. These receptors originate from a woman between 18 and 30 years old with Graves' hyperthyroidism that later progressed to Graves' ophthalmopathy.

This clonotype was detected ten times or more. In DNA, the CDR3 is TGTGCCAGCAGTTACCAGGGAGGTACCACTGAAGCTTTCTTT. This sequence encodes CASSYQGGTTEAFF. The chain uses TRBV6-5 and TRBJ1-1, with a possible D match to TRBD1 (5 bases). The germline V gene encodes CDR1 MNHEY and CDR2 SVGAGI. CDR3 length equals 14 residues. V lost 2 bases, J lost 4 bases, and 11 bases lay in between.

The chain links TRBV24-1 to TRBJ2-1, with D perhaps TRBD2 (6 bases). The CDR3 extends over 17 amino acids. Germline lookup yields CDR1 KGHDR and CDR2 SFDVKD. V was pared by 3 bases and J by 0 bases, with 14 bases between. In DNA form, the CDR3 reads TGTGCCACCAGTGATCGGGGACTCCAGAGCTCCTACAATGAGCAGTTCTTC. Translating it yields CATSDRGLQSSYNEQFF.

This clonotype was seen many times. This chain links TRBV3-1 with TRBJ2-2; 7 nucleotides agree with TRBD2. The CDR3 loop spans 15 amino acids. J was trimmed by 5 bases and V by 3 bases; bases with no gene match: 6. Looked up from germline, CDR1 is LGHDT and CDR2 is YNNKEL (reference sequence). The CDR3 reads CASSHWSGVTGELFF. The DNA for the CDR3 is TGTGCCAGCAGCCATTGGAGCGGGGTTACCGGGGAGCTGTTTTTT.

The chain is built from TRBV2 and TRBJ2-5; TRBD2 matches 8 bases. The CDR3 consists of 14 residues. Germline values: CDR1 SNHLY, CDR2 FYNNEI. The V segment lost 6 bases and the J segment 4 bases; nucleotides outside the gene matches: 7. The DNA for the CDR3 is TGTGCCAGCAGCTGGGGAGCGGGGGTAGAGACCCAGTACTTC. Protein: CASSWGAGVETQYF.

This clonotype was seen repeatedly, ten times or more. The chain employs TRBV27 and TRBJ2-7, with 7 bases matching TRBD1. The CDR3 length is 15 residues. Germline V CDR1 and CDR2: MNHEY, SMNVEV (reference sequence). V lost 4 bases to trimming and J lost 4 bases; unmatched junction nucleotides: 10. CDR3 sequence: CASSSPGRGSYEQYF. The CDR3 DNA reads as TGTGCCAGCAGTTCCCCCGGCAGGGGGTCGTACGAGCAGTACTTC.

This clonotype was detected ten times or more. The J gene is TRBJ2-7, the V gene TRBV3-1; unclear D gene. The CDR3 loop spans 16 amino acids. Germline V gene lookup returns CDR1 LGHDT and CDR2 YNNKEL (reference sequence). Trimming stripped 0 bases from V and 0 bases from J, with 12 bases between. The CDR3 here is CASSQDSLFSSYEQYF. In DNA form, the CDR3 reads TGTGCCAGCAGCCAAGATAGCCTCTTTAGCTCCTACGAGCAGTACTTC.

This clonotype was seen repeatedly, ten times or more. The J gene is TRBJ2-5, the V gene TRBV11-2; tentatively, D is TRBD1 or TRBD2 (5 bases each). The germline CDR1 and CDR2 sequences are SGHAT and FQNNGV. Between the trimmed V and J ends, which lost 3 bases and 2 bases, there was a span of 13 bases. The CDR3 consists of 15 residues. CDR3 sequence (DNA): TGTGCCAGCAGCTTCACCGGGACGCCACAAGAGACCCAGTACTTC. It is translated as CASSFTGTPQETQYF.

This clonotype has a count of ten or more. The chain is built from TRBV28 and TRBJ2-2, with no clear D. The CDR3 spans 12 residues. The germline CDR1 and CDR2 sequences are MDHEN and SYDVKM. The V end lost 8 bases, the J end lost 0 bases, and 4 bases lay between the germline ends. In DNA form, the CDR3 reads TGTGCCAGCTGGCCGAACACCGGGGAGCTGTTTTTT. Amino acid sequence: CASWPNTGELFF.

This clonotype was recorded a few times. The V gene is TRBV19, the J gene TRBJ2-2; possible D gene TRBD1, 6 bases. Germline CDR1 is LNHDA and CDR2 is SQIVND (reference sequence). CDR3 length: 15 amino acids. Trimming left V 5 bases short and J 6 bases short, with 16 bases between. The CDR3 reads CASSSTYRVPGELFF. CDR3 sequence (DNA): TGTGCCAGTAGTTCGACTTACAGGGTCCCCGGGGAGCTGTTTTTT.

This clonotype was detected a few times. The chain recombines TRBV5-1 with TRBJ2-1; 10 nucleotides align to TRBD2. Germline V CDR1 and CDR2: SGHRS, YFSETQ. After removal of 0 bases from V and 0 bases from J, the junction contained 3 bases not matched to a gene. The CDR3 contains 17 residues. The CDR3 region is CASSLGTSGRSYNEQFF. The CDR3 nucleotides are TGCGCCAGCAGCTTGGGGACTAGCGGACGCTCCTACAATGAGCAGTTCTTC.

The gene calls are TRBV12-3 or TRBV12-4 and TRBJ1-5; tentative D call: TRBD1 (5 bases). Trimming took off 3 bases at V and 3 bases at J, with 9 bases between the two ends. This CDR3 region has 14 residues. In DNA, the CDR3 is TGTGCCAGCAGTTTTTCAGGGTACAATCAGCCCCAGCATTTT. Its protein product is CASSFSGYNQPQHF.

The rearrangement joins TRBV5-1 to TRBJ2-2; D is undetermined. V shed 0 bases and J shed 4 bases, with 7 bases lying between them. The CDR3 runs 14 residues. Per germline, CDR1 SGHRS and CDR2 YFSETQ. CDR3 sequence reads: CASSLEWGTGELFF. CDR3 nucleotides: TGCGCCAGCAGCTTGGAATGGGGCACCGGGGAGCTGTTTTTT.

This clonotype has ten or more counts. The V and J genes are TRBV20-1 and TRBJ2-1; 9 nucleotides line up with TRBD2. This CDR3 region has 15 residues. Germline assignment: CDR1 DFQATT and CDR2 SNEGSKA (reference sequence). J lost 8 bases, V lost 2 bases, and 10 bases had no gene match. The DNA of the CDR3 is TGCAGTGCTAGACTACCGGGCGGGAGGGCATATGAGCAGTTCTTC. Its protein is CSARLPGGRAYEQFF.

The table lists this clonotype with many counts. This rearrangement joins TRBV6-1 to TRBJ1-1, with D tentatively TRBD1 (6 bases). Trimming removed 0 bases at V and 7 bases at J, with 15 bases between. The CDR3 covers 15 residues. Germline CDR1 reads MNHNS; CDR2 reads SASEGT. This CDR3 reads CASSEAWRGQGEAFF. CDR3 DNA sequence: TGTGCCAGCAGTGAAGCCTGGCGGGGGCAGGGTGAAGCTTTCTTT.

This clonotype has only a few counts. The chain joins TRBV5-1 to TRBJ2-7, with 8 bases that match TRBD2. Germline assignment: CDR1 SGHRS and CDR2 YFSETQ. This CDR3 comprises 17 residues. J gave up 0 bases and V 2 bases, and 10 bases lay outside the gene matches. CDR3: CASSFWPKRGNSYEQYF. The CDR3 DNA follows: TGCGCCAGCAGCTTTTGGCCCAAGCGGGGGAACTCCTACGAGCAGTACTTC.

Ten or more counts support this clonotype. The rearrangement links TRBV5-1 to TRBJ1-1; the match to TRBD1 covers 9 bases. CDR1 SGHRS and CDR2 YFSETQ come from the germline V gene. J lost 1 base, V lost 3 bases, and 1 base had no gene match. The CDR3 has 14 residues. Written as DNA, the CDR3 is TGCGCCAGCAGCTGGACAGGGGAGAACACTGAAGCTTTCTTT. This codes for CASSWTGENTEAFF.

This clonotype was counted at least ten times. V usage is TRBV20-1 and J usage is TRBJ1-4; D is ambiguous. Trimming took 2 bases from V and 5 from J, leaving 6 bases between them. This CDR3 spans 12 amino acids. Germline lookup yields CDR1 DFQATT and CDR2 SNEGSKA (reference sequence). CDR3 nucleotide sequence: TGCAGTGCTAGAAGTTCGAATGAAAAACTGTTTTTT. This gives the protein CSARSSNEKLFF.

This clonotype was counted ten times or more. The rearrangement links TRBV18 to TRBJ2-1; TRBD2 agrees at 11 bases. Germline assignment: CDR1 KGHSH and CDR2 LQKENI. Trimming cost V 0 bases and J 5 bases; bases outside gene matches: 3. CDR3 length equals 16 residues. Here the CDR3 reads CASSPPGTSGHNEQFF. The CDR3 coding sequence is TGTGCCAGCTCACCACCCGGGACTAGCGGCCACAATGAGCAGTTCTTC.

About this clonotype: Germline and junction disagree at one end, which may indicate a read error. The chain employs TRBV10-3 and TRBJ2-2, with a possible D match to TRBD2 (6 bases). The CDR3 covers 14 residues. In germline, CDR1 is ENHRY, CDR2 SYGVKD. CDR3 bases: TGTGCCACCAGTGACCGGAGGGACACCGGGGAGCTGTTTTTT. This encodes CATSDRRDTGELFF.

The chain uses TRBV5-1 and TRBJ1-2; TRBD1 might be the D (5 bases). CDR1 and CDR2 (germline): SGHRS, YFSETQ. This CDR3 region has 16 residues. Trimming removed 4 bases at V and 4 bases at J, with 20 bases between. CDR3 sequence reads: CASSATSYRDRYGYTF. The CDR3 bases are TGCGCCAGCAGCGCCACCTCTTACCGGGACCGCTATGGCTACACCTTC.

V is TRBV7-2 and J is TRBJ1-2, with D possibly TRBD1 on 5 matching bases. The CDR3 length is 12 residues. V was shortened by 5 bases and J by 8 bases, with 12 bases between the two germline ends. CDR1 is SGHTA, CDR2 FQGNSA, per germline. This chain's CDR3 is CASSPRRGGYTF. In nucleotides, the CDR3 is TGTGCCAGCAGCCCTCGTCGGGGGGGCTACACCTTC.

As for this clonotype: The junction does not match germline at one end; this may be a read error. J is TRBJ1-5 and V is TRBV20-1, with D tentatively TRBD1 (6 bases). Germline V gives CDR1 DFQATT, CDR2 SNEGSKA (reference sequence). This CDR3 has 13 residues. The CDR3 is CSALGGSNRPQHF. The CDR3 region has the DNA TGCAGTGCCCTAGGGGGAAGCAATCGGCCCCAGCATTTT.

A remark on this clonotype: Mismatch with germline at one junction end may stem from a read error. This sequence joins TRBV27 and TRBJ2-2, with TRBD1 as a possible D gene (6 bases). Germline lookup yields CDR1 MNHEY and CDR2 SMNVEV (reference sequence). The CDR3 runs 11 residues. CDR3 bases: TGTGCCGGCAGGGGCACCGGGGAGCTGTTTTTT. This codes for CAGRGTGELFF.

This clonotype came up many times. This chain links TRBV30 with TRBJ2-7; D gene unclear. The V and J ends lost 3 bases and 4 bases respectively, with 7 bases between them. The CDR3 runs to 11 residues. Germline CDR1 reads GTSNPN; CDR2 reads SVGIG (reference sequence). CDR3 coding DNA: TGTGCCTGGAGGCGTGGATACGAGCAGTACTTC. It encodes CAWRRGYEQYF.

This clonotype was seen at least ten times. The rearrangement joins TRBV20-1 to TRBJ2-5; D gene ambiguous. Trimming left V 3 bases short and J 1 base short, with 15 bases between. Germline V lookup: CDR1 DFQATT, CDR2 SNEGSKA (reference sequence). The CDR3 consists of 15 residues. The CDR3 region has the DNA TGCAGTGCTAGGTTCGGATCCGAAGTCCAAGAGACCCAGTACTTC. Translated, it gives CSARFGSEVQETQYF.

This sequence joins TRBV5-4 and TRBJ2-1; 11 nucleotides agree with TRBD2. Germline lookup yields CDR1 SGHNT and CDR2 YYREEE (reference sequence). With V trimmed by 0 bases and J by 9 bases, 8 bases remained unmatched. The CDR3 extends over 16 amino acids. DNA of the CDR3: TGTGCCAGCAGCTTGGGGTCTAGCGGGAGGAGGGGTGAGCAGTTCTTC. Translating it yields CASSLGSSGRRGEQFF.

There are many counts of this clonotype. Here the CDR3 reads CASSPPWRSNTGELFF. CDR3 nucleotide sequence: TGTGCCAGCAGCCCCCCGTGGCGGTCGAACACCGGGGAGCTGTTTTTT. V is TRBV28 and J is TRBJ2-2; no firm D call. Germline CDR1 is MDHEN and CDR2 is SYDVKM. Trimming removed 6 bases at V and 0 bases at J, with 14 bases between. CDR3 length: 16 amino acids.

At least ten counts were recorded for this clonotype. The chain carries TRBV12-3 or TRBV12-4 and TRBJ1-2; 8 bases match TRBD1. V lost 5 bases and J lost 4; bases outside the gene matches: 9. CDR3 length: 15 residues. CDR3 DNA: TGTGCCAGCAGTCCAACAGGGGGTGTTATCTATGGCTACACCTTC. Amino acid sequence: CASSPTGGVIYGYTF.

The CDR3 DNA follows: TGTGCCAGCAGCCTTACAGGGAGCTCTGGAAACACCATATATTTT. It is translated as CASSLTGSSGNTIYF. The chain has TRBV6-1 and TRBJ1-3; a possible D gene is TRBD1 (6 bases). This CDR3 contains 15 residues. V dropped 6 bases and J dropped 0 bases, with 12 bases sitting between them. Germline CDR1 is MNHNS and CDR2 is SASEGT.

The chain recombines TRBV6-2 or TRBV6-3 with TRBJ2-1; the match to TRBD2 covers 13 bases. The CDR3 has 16 residues. The V segment lost 4 bases and the J segment 3 bases; nucleotides outside the gene matches: 3. CDR1 is MNHEY and CDR2 is SVGEGT in the germline V gene. Written as DNA, the CDR3 is TGTGCCAGCAGTTTGACTAGCGGGAGGAGCTACAATGAGCAGTTCTTC. Amino acids: CASSLTSGRSYNEQFF.

The chain uses TRBV5-4 and TRBJ1-1; tentative D call: TRBD1 (6 bases). V lost 0 bases to trimming and J lost 6 bases, with 12 bases between them. CDR3 length: 14 residues. CDR1 and CDR2 from the germline V gene are SGHNT and YYREEE (reference sequence). The CDR3 DNA follows: TGTGCCAGCAGCTTGGTTCAGGGGAGACCTGAAGCTTTCTTT. Translated: CASSLVQGRPEAFF.

This clonotype was found many times. This chain links TRBV20-1 with TRBJ2-5; TRBD2 matches 11 bases. This CDR3 has 15 amino acids. V lost 4 bases to trimming and J lost 1 base; unmatched junction nucleotides: 5. Per germline, CDR1 DFQATT and CDR2 SNEGSKA (reference sequence). The CDR3 DNA reads TGCAGTGCTATAAAACTAGCGGGAGCCCAAGAGACCCAGTACTTC. This translates into CSAIKLAGAQETQYF.